One sample yielded the 5 T cell receptor beta chains listed below, sequenced in a study of cytomegalovirus exposure and HLA in healthy donors. The PCR employed 60 Vbeta primers together with 13 Jbeta primers. Clones were sequenced by immunoSEQ multiplex PCR, and TCRdb holds only the in-frame ones, with some missing. The sample yields over 130,000 clones, approximately 86% seen once. Source material: PBMCs. The receptor set was obtained from a woman between 35 and 50 years old in good health and CMV-seronegative.

V and J are TRBV5-1 and TRBJ2-6, with 10 bases aligning to TRBD1. V shed 3 bases and J 1 base; nucleotides not matched to a gene: 4. Germline V CDR1 and CDR2: SGHRS, YFSETQ. This CDR3 comprises 17 residues. This CDR3 is CASSWGQGRSGANVLTF. The CDR3 region has the DNA TGCGCCAGCAGCTGGGGACAGGGGAGGTCTGGGGCCAACGTCCTGACTTTC.

The chain couples TRBV19 to TRBJ2-5; TRBD1 agrees at 7 bases. The last part of the DNA fits TRBJ2-7 better; the J call may be wrong. In germline, CDR1 is LNHDA, CDR2 SQIVND (reference sequence). The length of the CDR3 is 13 residues. CDR3 sequence (DNA): TGTGCCAGTAGTATATCAGGGGGTGTCGAGCAGTACTTC. As protein: CASSISGGVEQYF.

The rearrangement joins TRBV5-1 to TRBJ2-2, with TRBD2 matching 8 bases. The V gene end was trimmed by 2 bases and the J gene end by 2 bases; junction bases not matched to a gene: 5. Germline loops: CDR1 SGHRS, CDR2 YFSETQ. This CDR3 spans 16 amino acids. The DNA of the CDR3 is TGCGCCAGCAGCTTACCTACTAGCGGCAACACCGGGGAGCTGTTTTTT. It is translated as CASSLPTSGNTGELFF.

The CDR3 region is CASSLGGTGPYEQYF. The CDR3 nucleotides read TGTGCCAGCAGTTTAGGGGGCACAGGTCCCTACGAGCAGTACTTC. V and J are TRBV27 and TRBJ2-7; D may be TRBD1 (6 bases). V was shortened by 2 bases and J by 2 bases, with 13 bases between the two germline ends. Germline CDR1 reads MNHEY; CDR2 reads SMNVEV (reference sequence). The CDR3 totals 15 residues.

The V and J genes are TRBV18 and TRBJ1-4; a weak D match, TRBD1 (6 bases). Germline assignment: CDR1 KGHSH and CDR2 LQKENI. CDR3 length: 16 amino acids. The V and J ends lost 4 bases and 0 bases respectively, with 12 bases between them. The CDR3 loop reads CASSRRTVATNEKLFF. Written as DNA, the CDR3 is TGTGCCAGCTCACGCCGGACAGTAGCAACTAATGAAAAACTGTTTTTT.